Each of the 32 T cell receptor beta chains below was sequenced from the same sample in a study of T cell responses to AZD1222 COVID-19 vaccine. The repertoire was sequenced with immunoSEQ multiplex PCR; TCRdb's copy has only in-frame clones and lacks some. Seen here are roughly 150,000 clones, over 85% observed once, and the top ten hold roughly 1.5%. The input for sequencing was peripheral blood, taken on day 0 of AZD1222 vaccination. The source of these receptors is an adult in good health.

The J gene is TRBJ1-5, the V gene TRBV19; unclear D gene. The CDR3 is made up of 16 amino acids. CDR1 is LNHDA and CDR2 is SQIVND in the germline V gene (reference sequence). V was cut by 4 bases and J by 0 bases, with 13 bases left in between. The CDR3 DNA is TGTGCCAGTAGTACCATAGGACGGAATAGCAATCAGCCCCAGCATTTT. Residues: CASSTIGRNSNQPQHF.

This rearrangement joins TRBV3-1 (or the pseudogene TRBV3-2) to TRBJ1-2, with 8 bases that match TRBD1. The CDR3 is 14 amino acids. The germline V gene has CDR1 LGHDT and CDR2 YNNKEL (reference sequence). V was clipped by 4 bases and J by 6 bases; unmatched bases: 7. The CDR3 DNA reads TGTGCCAGCAGCCCTCAGGGGGCGTTAAATGGCTACACCTTC. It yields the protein CASSPQGALNGYTF.

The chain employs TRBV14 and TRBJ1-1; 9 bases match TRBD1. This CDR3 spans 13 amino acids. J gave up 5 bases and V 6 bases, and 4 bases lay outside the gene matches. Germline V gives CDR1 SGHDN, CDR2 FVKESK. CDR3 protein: CASRGQGRTEAFF. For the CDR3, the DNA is TGTGCCAGCAGAGGACAGGGGAGGACTGAAGCTTTCTTT.

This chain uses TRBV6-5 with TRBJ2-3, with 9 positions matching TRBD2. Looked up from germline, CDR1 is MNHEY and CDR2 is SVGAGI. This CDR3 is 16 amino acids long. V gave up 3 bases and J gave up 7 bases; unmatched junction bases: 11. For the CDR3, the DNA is TGTGCCAGCAGTTATCTTAGCGGGAGAGGTCCCCATACGCAGTATTTT. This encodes CASSYLSGRGPHTQYF.

The CDR3 DNA reads TGTGCCAGCAGCACCCGGACAGGGAAGGGAGAAAAACTGTTTTTT. This codes for CASSTRTGKGEKLFF. The V gene is TRBV3-1 (or the pseudogene TRBV3-2), the J gene TRBJ1-4; 8 positions agree with TRBD1. The CDR3 sequence is 15 residues long. Per germline, CDR1 LGHDT and CDR2 YNNKEL (reference sequence). V gave up 5 bases and J gave up 8 bases; unmatched junction bases: 10.

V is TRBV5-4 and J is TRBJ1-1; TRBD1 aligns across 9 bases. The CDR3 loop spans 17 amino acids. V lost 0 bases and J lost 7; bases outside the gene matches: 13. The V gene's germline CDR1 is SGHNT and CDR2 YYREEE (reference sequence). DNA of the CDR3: TGTGCCAGCAGCTTGGGACAGGGGGGCAGTATAATAGTTGAAGCTTTCTTT. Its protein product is CASSLGQGGSIIVEAFF.

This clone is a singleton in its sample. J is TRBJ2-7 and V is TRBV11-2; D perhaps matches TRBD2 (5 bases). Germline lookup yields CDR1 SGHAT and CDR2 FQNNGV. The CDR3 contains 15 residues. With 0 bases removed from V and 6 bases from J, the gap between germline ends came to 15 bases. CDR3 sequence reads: CASSLDWGPAGEQYF. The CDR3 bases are TGTGCCAGCAGCTTAGATTGGGGTCCGGCGGGCGAGCAGTACTTC. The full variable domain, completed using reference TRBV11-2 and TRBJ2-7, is EAGVAQSPRYKIIEKRQSVAFWCNPISGHATLYWYQQILGQGPKLLIQFQNNGVVDDSQLPKDRFSAERLKGVDSTLKIQPAKLEDSAVYLCASSLDWGPAGEQYFGPGTRLTVT.

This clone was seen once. The CDR3 protein is CASSLGTGGAAPHLYGYTF. CDR3 coding DNA: TGTGCCAGCAGCTTGGGGACAGGGGGCGCGGCCCCTCACCTCTATGGCTACACCTTC. The V gene is TRBV5-4, the J gene TRBJ1-2, with 11 bases aligning to TRBD1. The J segment lost 4 bases and the V segment lost 0 bases, leaving 14 bases of the junction unmatched. The CDR3 consists of 19 residues. The germline V gene encodes CDR1 SGHNT and CDR2 YYREEE (reference sequence).

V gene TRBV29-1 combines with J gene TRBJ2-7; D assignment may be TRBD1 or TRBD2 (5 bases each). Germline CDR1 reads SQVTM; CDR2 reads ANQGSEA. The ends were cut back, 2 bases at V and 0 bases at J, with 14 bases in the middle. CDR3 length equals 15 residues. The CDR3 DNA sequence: TGCAGCGTTGAAACTTGGGCAGGGACCTCCTACGAGCAGTACTTC. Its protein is CSVETWAGTSYEQYF.

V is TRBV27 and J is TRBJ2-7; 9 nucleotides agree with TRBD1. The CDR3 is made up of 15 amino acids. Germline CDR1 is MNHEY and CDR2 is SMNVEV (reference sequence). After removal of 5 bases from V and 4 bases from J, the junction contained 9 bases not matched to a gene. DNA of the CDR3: TGTGCCAGCAGTACCCGGGACAGGGCGTCTTACGAGCAGTACTTC. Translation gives CASSTRDRASYEQYF.

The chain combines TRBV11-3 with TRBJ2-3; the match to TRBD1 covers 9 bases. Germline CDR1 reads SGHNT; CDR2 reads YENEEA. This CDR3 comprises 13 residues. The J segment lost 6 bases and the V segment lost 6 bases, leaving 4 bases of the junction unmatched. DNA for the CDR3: TGTGCCAGCAGGGGGACAGGGATGGATACGCAGTATTTT. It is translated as CASRGTGMDTQYF.

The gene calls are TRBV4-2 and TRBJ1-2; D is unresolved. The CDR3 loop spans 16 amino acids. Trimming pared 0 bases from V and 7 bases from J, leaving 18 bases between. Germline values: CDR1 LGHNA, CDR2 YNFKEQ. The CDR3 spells CASSQDQEGRAGGYTF. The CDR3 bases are TGTGCCAGCAGCCAAGATCAGGAGGGAAGGGCAGGTGGCTACACCTTC.

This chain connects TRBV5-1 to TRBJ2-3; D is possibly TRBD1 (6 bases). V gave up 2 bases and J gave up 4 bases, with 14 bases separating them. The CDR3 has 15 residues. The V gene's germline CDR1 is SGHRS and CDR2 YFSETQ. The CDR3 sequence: CASSFTGSWADTQYF. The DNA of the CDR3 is TGCGCCAGCAGCTTCACAGGGAGTTGGGCAGATACGCAGTATTTT.

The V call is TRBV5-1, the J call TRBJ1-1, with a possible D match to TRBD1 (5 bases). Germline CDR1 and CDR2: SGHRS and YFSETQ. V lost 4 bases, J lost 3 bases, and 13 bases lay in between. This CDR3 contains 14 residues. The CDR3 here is CASSQDGGDTEAFF. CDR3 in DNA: TGCGCCAGCAGCCAGGACGGAGGGGACACTGAAGCTTTCTTT.

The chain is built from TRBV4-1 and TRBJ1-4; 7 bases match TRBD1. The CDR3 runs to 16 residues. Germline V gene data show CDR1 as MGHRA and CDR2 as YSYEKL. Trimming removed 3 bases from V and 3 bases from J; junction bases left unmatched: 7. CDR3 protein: CASSHPGTASNEKLFF. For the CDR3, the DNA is TGCGCCAGCAGCCACCCCGGGACAGCTTCTAATGAAAAACTGTTTTTT.

The CDR3 is CASTSGQGFIQYF. The DNA for the CDR3 is TGTGCCAGCACCTCAGGACAGGGTTTCATTCAGTACTTC. This chain links TRBV6-5 with TRBJ2-4; 8 nucleotides align to TRBD1. The CDR3 consists of 13 residues. J gave up 9 bases and V 7 bases, and 8 bases lay outside the gene matches. Germline CDR1 MNHEY, CDR2 SVGAGI.

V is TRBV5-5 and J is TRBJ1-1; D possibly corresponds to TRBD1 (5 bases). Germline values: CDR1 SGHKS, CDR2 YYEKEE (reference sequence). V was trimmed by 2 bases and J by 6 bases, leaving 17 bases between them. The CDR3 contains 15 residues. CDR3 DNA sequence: TGTGCCAGCAGCTTTGATGGGCAGGGAATCCCTGAAGCTTTCTTT. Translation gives CASSFDGQGIPEAFF.

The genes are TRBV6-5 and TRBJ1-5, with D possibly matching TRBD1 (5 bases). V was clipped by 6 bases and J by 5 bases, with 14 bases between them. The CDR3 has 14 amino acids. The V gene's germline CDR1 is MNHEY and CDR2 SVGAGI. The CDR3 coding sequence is TGTGCCAGCAGACCCCAGGGTATCGATCAGCCCCAGCATTTT. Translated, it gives CASRPQGIDQPQHF.

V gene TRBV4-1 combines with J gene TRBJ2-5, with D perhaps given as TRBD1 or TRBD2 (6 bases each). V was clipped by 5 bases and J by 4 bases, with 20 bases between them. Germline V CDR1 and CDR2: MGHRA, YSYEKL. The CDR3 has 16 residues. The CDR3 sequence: CASSFQLVQGGETQYF. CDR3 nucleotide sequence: TGCGCCAGCAGCTTTCAATTAGTACAGGGAGGAGAGACCCAGTACTTC.

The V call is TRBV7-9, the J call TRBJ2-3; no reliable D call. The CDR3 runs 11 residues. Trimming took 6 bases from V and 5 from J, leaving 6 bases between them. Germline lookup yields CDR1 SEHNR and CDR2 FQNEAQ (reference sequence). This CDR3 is CASRSLDTQYF. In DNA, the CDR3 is TGTGCCAGCAGGAGTTTAGATACGCAGTATTTT.

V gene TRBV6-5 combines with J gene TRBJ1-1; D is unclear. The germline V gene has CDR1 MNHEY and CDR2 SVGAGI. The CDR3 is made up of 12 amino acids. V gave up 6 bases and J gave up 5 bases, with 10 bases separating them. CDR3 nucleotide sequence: TGTGCCAGCAGACACGAAGGGACTGAAGCTTTCTTT. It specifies CASRHEGTEAFF.

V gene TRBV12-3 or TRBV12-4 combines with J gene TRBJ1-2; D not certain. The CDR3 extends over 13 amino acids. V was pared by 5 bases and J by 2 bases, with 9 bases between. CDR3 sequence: CASSTGLNYGYTF. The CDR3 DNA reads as TGTGCCAGCAGTACCGGACTGAACTATGGCTACACCTTC.

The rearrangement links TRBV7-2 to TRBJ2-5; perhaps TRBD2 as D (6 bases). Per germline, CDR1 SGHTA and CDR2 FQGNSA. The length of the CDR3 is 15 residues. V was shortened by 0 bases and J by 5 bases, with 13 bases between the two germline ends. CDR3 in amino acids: CASSLARGRRETQYF. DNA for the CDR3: TGTGCCAGCAGCTTAGCTCGGGGGAGGCGGGAGACCCAGTACTTC.

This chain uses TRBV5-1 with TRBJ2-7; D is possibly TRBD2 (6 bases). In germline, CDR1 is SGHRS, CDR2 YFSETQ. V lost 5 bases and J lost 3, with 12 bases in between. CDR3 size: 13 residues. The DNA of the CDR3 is TGCGCCAGCAGGGAGGGCACCAACTACGAGCAGTACTTC. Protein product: CASREGTNYEQYF.

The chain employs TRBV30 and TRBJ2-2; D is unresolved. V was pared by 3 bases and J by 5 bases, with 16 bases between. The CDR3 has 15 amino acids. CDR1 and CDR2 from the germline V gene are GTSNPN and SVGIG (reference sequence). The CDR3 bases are TGTGCCTGGAGGTCACGAGGAGTCCAGACCGGGGAGCTGTTTTTT. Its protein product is CAWRSRGVQTGELFF. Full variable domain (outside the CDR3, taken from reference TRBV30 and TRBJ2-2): SQTIHQWPATLVQPVGSPLSLECTVEGTSNPNLYWYRQAAGRGLQLLFYSVGIGQISSEVPQNLSASRPQDRQFILSSKKLLLSDSGFYLCAWRSRGVQTGELFFGEGSRLTVL.

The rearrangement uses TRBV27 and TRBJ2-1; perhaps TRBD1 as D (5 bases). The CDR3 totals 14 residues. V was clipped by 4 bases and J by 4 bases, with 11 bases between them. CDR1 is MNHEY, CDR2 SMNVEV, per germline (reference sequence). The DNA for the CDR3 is TGTGCCAGCAGTTCCCTGACAGAATACAATGAGCAGTTCTTC. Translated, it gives CASSSLTEYNEQFF.

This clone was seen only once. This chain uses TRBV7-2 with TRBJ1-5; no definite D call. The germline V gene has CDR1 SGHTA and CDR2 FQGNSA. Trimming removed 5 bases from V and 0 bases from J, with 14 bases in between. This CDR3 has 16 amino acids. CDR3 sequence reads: CASSPSGVLSNQPQHF. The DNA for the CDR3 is TGTGCCAGCAGCCCCTCCGGGGTACTTAGCAATCAGCCCCAGCATTTT.

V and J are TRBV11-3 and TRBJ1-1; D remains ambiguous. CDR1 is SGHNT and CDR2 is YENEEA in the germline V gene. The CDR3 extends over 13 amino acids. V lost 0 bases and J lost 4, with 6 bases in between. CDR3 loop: CASSLDISTEAFF. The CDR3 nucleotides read TGTGCCAGCAGCTTAGACATATCCACTGAAGCTTTCTTT.

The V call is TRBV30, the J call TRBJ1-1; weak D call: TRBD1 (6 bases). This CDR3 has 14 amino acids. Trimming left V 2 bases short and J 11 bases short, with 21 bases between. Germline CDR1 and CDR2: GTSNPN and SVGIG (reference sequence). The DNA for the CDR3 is TGTGCCTGGAGTAGCGGGGGGCCCCTCTCACTCGCTTTCTTT. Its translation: CAWSSGGPLSLAFF.

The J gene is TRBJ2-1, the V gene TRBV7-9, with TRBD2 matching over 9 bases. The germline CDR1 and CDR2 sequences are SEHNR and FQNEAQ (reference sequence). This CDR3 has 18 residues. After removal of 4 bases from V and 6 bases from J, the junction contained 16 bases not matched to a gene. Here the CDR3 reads CASSYTWNVAGARNEQFF. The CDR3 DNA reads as TGTGCCAGCAGCTACACGTGGAACGTAGCGGGAGCTCGCAATGAGCAGTTCTTC.

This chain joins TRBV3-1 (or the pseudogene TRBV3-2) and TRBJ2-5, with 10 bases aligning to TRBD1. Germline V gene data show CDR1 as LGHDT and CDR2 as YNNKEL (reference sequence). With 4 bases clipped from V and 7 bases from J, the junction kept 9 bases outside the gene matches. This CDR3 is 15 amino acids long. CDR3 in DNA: TGTGCCAGCAGCCCCGGGACAGGGGCGGGGGTGACCCAGTACTTC. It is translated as CASSPGTGAGVTQYF.

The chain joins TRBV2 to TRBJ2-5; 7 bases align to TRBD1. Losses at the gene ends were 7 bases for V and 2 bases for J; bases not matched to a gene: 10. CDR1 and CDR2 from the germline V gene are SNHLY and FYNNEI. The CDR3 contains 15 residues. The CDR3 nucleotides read TGTGCCAGCACCTACGGCCCGGGACAGCAAGAGACCCAGTACTTC. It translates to CASTYGPGQQETQYF. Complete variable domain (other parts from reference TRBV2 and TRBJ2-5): EPEVTQTPSHQVTQMGQEVILRCVPISNHLYFYWYRQILGQKVEFLVSFYNNEISEKSEIFDDQFSVERPDGSNFTLKIRSTKLEDSAMYFCASTYGPGQQETQYFGPGTRLLVL.